This paragraph reports one T cell receptor (beta chain). The antigen remains undetermined. This sample is drawn from a study of human thymus T cells. Study results and limitations: There were highly overlapping thymic repertoires among unrelated individuals, as related research reported. Thymic and blood repertoires appeared to display a bias in their usage of V and J genes.

The data were produced by immunoSEQ multiplex PCR, yet TCRdb's version contains in-frame clones alone and is incomplete. Here the sample spans 75,000 to 90,000 clones, around 96% being singletons. Thymus tissue for the work was resected from patients undergoing corrective heart surgery. The donors were infants in Finland with congenital heart defects, otherwise immunologically healthy. Sequencing was done on a sample of thymus tissue. The receptor's source is a boy under two years old with a congenital heart defect but otherwise immunologically healthy.

CDR3 sequence: CASSAQGEAFF. CDR3 DNA: TGTGCCAGCAGCGCTCAGGGAGAAGCTTTCTTT. The J gene is TRBJ1-1, the V gene TRBV7-9; a weak D match, TRBD1 (5 bases). CDR1 and CDR2 from the germline V gene are SEHNR and FQNEAQ (reference sequence). There are 11 residues in the CDR3. V dropped 5 bases and J dropped 8 bases, with 9 bases sitting between them.